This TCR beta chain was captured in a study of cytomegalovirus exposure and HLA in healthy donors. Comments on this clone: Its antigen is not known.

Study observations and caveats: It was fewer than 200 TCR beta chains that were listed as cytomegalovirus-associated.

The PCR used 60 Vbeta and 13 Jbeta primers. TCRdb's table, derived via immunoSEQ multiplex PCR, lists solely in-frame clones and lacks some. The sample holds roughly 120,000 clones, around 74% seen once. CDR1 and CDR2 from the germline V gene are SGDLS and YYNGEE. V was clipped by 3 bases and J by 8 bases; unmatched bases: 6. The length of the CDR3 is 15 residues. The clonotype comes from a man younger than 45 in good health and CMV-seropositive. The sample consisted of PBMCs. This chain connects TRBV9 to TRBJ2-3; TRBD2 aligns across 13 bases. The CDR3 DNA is TGTGCCAGCAGCGCCACTAGCGGGGGGGCGGGTACGCAGTATTTT. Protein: CASSATSGGAGTQYF.